This T cell receptor beta chain was documented in a study of T-cell memory formation after mild COVID-19. Overall study: Clusters of TCRs were largely donor specific. Notes on the study in general: Those CD4+ clones that contracted were mainly in CM and EM (CD8+ ones in EMRA). CD4/CD8 balance held among clones contracting day 15 to 85, and later expanders leaned CD4+. Several responding clones turned up in pre-infection memory, indicating that cross-reactive memory may have taken part.

Concerning this clonotype itself: Its antigen is as yet unknown.

This CDR3 is built from 12 residues. Germline CDR1 is DFQATT and CDR2 is SNEGSKA (reference sequence). Trimming shortened V by 0 bases and J by 3 bases, and 6 bases separated the two germline ends. Using its own MiXCR run on the 5' RACE reads, TCRdb lists one record per CDR3 protein. The sample holds around 500,000 distinct CDR3 sequences, roughly 20% seen once. Specimen: PBMCs or a T cell subset sorted from them (not recorded which). The TCR sequence derives from an adult woman who had mild COVID-19 (a few samples of this study predate the infection). Cell type and time point are not known. The J gene is TRBJ2-7, the V gene TRBV20-1; D gene uncertain. The CDR3 DNA sequence: TGCAGTGCTAGAGATAACAGCTACGAGCAGTACTTC. Encoded protein: CSARDNSYEQYF.